These T cell receptor beta chains were read from a single sample in a study of beta chain features in type 1 diabetes. Here immunoSEQ multiplex PCR was the method, and the copy in TCRdb shows in-frame clones only, minus some. The data hold 330,000 or so clones, with around an eighth observed a single time. The sample taken for sequencing was naive CD4+ T cells from blood. These receptors all stem from a woman in her late teens or twenties with type 1 diabetes. Both conserved end residues are trimmed from each CDR3. Each record gives: J gene, V gene, CDR3 protein.

>TRBJ2-1|TRBV20-1
SGGAVNEQF
>TRBJ1-5|TRBV2
ASSRSAGLGPQH
>TRBJ2-2|TRBV15
ATRRQGMGRGGELF
>TRBJ1-5|TRBV23-1
ASSHTGRDTPAGNQPQH
>TRBJ2-5|TRBV13
ASSLGPSTQETQY
>TRBJ2-7|TRBV27
ASSFQDGYDEQY
>TRBJ2-7|TRBV7-9
ASSYSGGPRDEQY
>TRBJ1-1|TRBV27
ASSPRQGYTEAF
>TRBJ1-5|TRBV28
ASRVDRYQPQH
>TRBJ2-1|TRBV18
ASSPRPGGDNEQF
>TRBJ2-3|TRBV7-2
ASSLERWRSLLGTDTQY
>TRBJ1-2|TRBV23-1
ARPKPGQGANGYT
>TRBJ1-5|TRBV19
ASSMAGFRPQH